The sample holds many counts of the clone carrying this T cell receptor beta chain. Its matching antigen is unknown. A 5'RACE template-switching step, the method used to make TCR cDNA, added a universal primer site and UMIs. MiXCR was run by TCRdb on the 5' RACE reads, yielding one entry per CDR3 protein. The sample carries around 320,000 distinct CDR3 sequences, about 10% recorded once. This sample stems from a study of T cells after yellow fever vaccination. Study conclusions and caveats: The CD4 compartment and the CD8 compartment contained a small share of clonotypes in common. High-abundance clonotypes from the bulk population could contaminate FACS-sorted repertoires.

V dropped 5 bases and J dropped 5; count of bases not matched to a gene: 5. The CDR3 covers 14 residues. The germline CDR1 and CDR2 sequences are KGHDR and SFDVKD. The J gene is TRBJ2-3, the V gene TRBV24-1; 8 nucleotides align to TRBD2. The receptor was derived from a young man who received the YFV17D yellow fever vaccine. Material: CD4+ T cells sorted from PBMCs, obtained 45 days after the yellow fever booster vaccination. The CDR3 spells CATSVPGGQDTQYF. CDR3 sequence (DNA): TGTGCCACCAGTGTTCCGGGGGGGCAAGATACGCAGTATTTT.